The entry below gives a single T cell receptor (beta chain) sequence along with its context. The source of the sample is a study of T cell changes during pregnancy in multiple sclerosis. Libraries were prepared by immunoSEQ multiplex PCR; TCRdb keeps only in-frame clonotypes and omits some of them. The sample holds approximately 32,000 clones, over 85% seen once. Germline values: CDR1 LNHDA, CDR2 SQIVND (reference sequence). The V end lost 2 bases, the J end lost 6 bases, and 7 bases lay between the germline ends. The CDR3 extends over 12 amino acids. The sequenced sample was peripheral blood, obtained in the third trimester of pregnancy. The TCR was taken from a female donor in good health, enrolled as a control in a pregnancy study. V and J are TRBV19 and TRBJ1-1; D is undetermined. The chain's CDR3 is CASSIRGAEAFF. CDR3 DNA sequence: TGTGCCAGTAGTATAAGAGGAGCTGAAGCTTTCTTT.